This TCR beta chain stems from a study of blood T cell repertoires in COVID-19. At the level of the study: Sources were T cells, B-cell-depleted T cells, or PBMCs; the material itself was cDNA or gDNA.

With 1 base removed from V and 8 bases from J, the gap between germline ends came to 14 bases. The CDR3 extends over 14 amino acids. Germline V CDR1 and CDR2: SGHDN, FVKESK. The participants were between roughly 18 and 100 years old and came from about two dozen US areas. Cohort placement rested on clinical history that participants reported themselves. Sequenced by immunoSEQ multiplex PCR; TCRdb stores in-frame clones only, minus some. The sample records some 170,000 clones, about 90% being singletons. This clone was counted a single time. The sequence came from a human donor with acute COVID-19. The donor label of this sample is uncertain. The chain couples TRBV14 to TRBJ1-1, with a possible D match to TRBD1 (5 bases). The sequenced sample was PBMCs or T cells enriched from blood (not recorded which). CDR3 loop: CASSQARKTAEAFF. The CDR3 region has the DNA TGTGCCAGCAGCCAAGCTCGAAAGACAGCCGAAGCTTTCTTT.